Below are 15 T cell receptor beta chains sequenced from a single sample in a study of blood T cell repertoires in COVID-19. Method: immunoSEQ multiplex PCR; TCRdb's copy keeps in-frame clones and lacks some. The table has approximately 50,000 clones, around nine tenths seen once. The sequenced sample consisted of peripheral blood. These receptors were obtained from a human donor in a cohort sampled during active COVID-19.

This chain joins TRBV12-3 or TRBV12-4 and TRBJ2-7; 13 bases agree with TRBD2. There are 13 residues in the CDR3. V lost 6 bases to trimming and J lost 6 bases; unmatched junction nucleotides: 2. The CDR3, as DNA: TGTGCCAGCAGCAGGACTAGCGGGAGCGAGCAGTACTTC. Its translation is CASSRTSGSEQYF.

The rearrangement links TRBV10-1 to TRBJ2-5; D possibly corresponds to TRBD1 (6 bases). CDR1 and CDR2 from the germline V gene are WNHNN and SYGVQD (reference sequence). V was shortened by 6 bases and J by 5 bases, with 13 bases between the two germline ends. The CDR3 contains 13 residues. CDR3 loop: CASRPTGFETQYF. The CDR3 DNA reads TGCGCCAGCAGACCCACAGGGTTTGAGACCCAGTACTTC.

This clone appeared a few times. The gene calls are TRBV2 and TRBJ1-4; 7 bases fit TRBD1. The CDR3 consists of 14 residues. The germline gives CDR1 SNHLY, CDR2 FYNNEI. The ends lost 6 bases at V and 4 bases at J; junction bases unmatched: 5. CDR3 DNA sequence: TGTGCCAGCAGCCGGGACAGAGATAATGAAAAACTGTTTTTT. Residues: CASSRDRDNEKLFF.

The chain carries TRBV7-9 and TRBJ1-1; the match to TRBD1 covers 8 bases. V lost 1 base and J lost 10; bases outside the gene matches: 8. Germline assignment: CDR1 SEHNR and CDR2 FQNEAQ (reference sequence). CDR3 size: 14 residues. The CDR3 bases are TGTGCCAGCAGCTTAGTTTGGACAGGGATTGGAGCTTTCTTT. Translated, it gives CASSLVWTGIGAFF. The whole variable domain, remainder taken from reference TRBV7-9 and TRBJ1-1, is DTGVSQNPRHKITKRGQNVTFRCDPISEHNRLYWYRQTLGQGPEFLTYFQNEAQLEKSRLLSDRFSAERPKGSFSTLEIQRTEQGDSAMYLCASSLVWTGIGAFFGQGTRLTVV.

The chain carries TRBV27 and TRBJ2-5, with 8 nucleotides matching TRBD2. Trimming took 7 bases from V and 5 from J; bases not matched to a gene: 6. The germline CDR1 and CDR2 sequences are MNHEY and SMNVEV (reference sequence). The CDR3 is 13 amino acids. This chain's CDR3 is CASNQLAAETQYF. CDR3 DNA: TGTGCCAGCAATCAACTAGCGGCTGAGACCCAGTACTTC.

The chain joins TRBV5-6 to TRBJ2-7; 9 bases agree with TRBD1. The CDR3 spans 16 residues. The germline CDR1 and CDR2 sequences are SGHDT and YYEEEE. Trimming at V came to 2 bases and at J to 4 bases, leaving 10 bases not matched to a gene. CDR3: CASSFLTGGAEYEQYF. CDR3 DNA: TGTGCCAGCAGCTTCCTTACAGGGGGCGCCGAGTACGAGCAGTACTTC.

CDR3 in amino acids: CASRAENTGELFF. The DNA for the CDR3 is TGTGCCAGCAGGGCAGAGAACACCGGGGAGCTGTTTTTT. The rearrangement joins TRBV25-1 to TRBJ2-2; no definite D call. The CDR3 consists of 13 residues. Germline-derived CDR1 and CDR2 are MGHDK and SYGVNS. V was trimmed by 6 bases and J by 1 base, leaving 6 bases between them.

The chain couples TRBV19 to TRBJ2-2; 9 bases map to TRBD2. With V trimmed by 5 bases and J by 11 bases, 9 bases remained unmatched. Germline V gene lookup returns CDR1 LNHDA and CDR2 SQIVND (reference sequence). CDR3 size: 14 residues. The CDR3 DNA reads as TGTGCCAGTAGTGAACTTAGCGGGAGTGCCGAGCTGTTTTTT. It codes for CASSELSGSAELFF.

This rearrangement joins TRBV12-5 to TRBJ1-4; TRBD1 matches 9 bases. This CDR3 comprises 14 residues. Germline CDR1 reads LGHNT; CDR2 reads FRNRAP. J lost 4 bases, V lost 5 bases, and 2 bases had no gene match. The DNA for the CDR3 is TGTGCTAGTGGTCAGGGACAGGGTAATGAAAAACTGTTTTTT. Its translation: CASGQGQGNEKLFF.

The genes are TRBV20-1 and TRBJ2-7; a weak D match, TRBD2 (5 bases). Germline lookup yields CDR1 DFQATT and CDR2 SNEGSKA (reference sequence). The CDR3 loop spans 11 amino acids. V was cut by 6 bases and J by 4 bases, with 10 bases left in between. CDR3 sequence (DNA): TGCAGTGCCAGGAGCGGTTACGAGCAGTACTTC. It specifies CSARSGYEQYF.

V gene TRBV24-1 combines with J gene TRBJ1-2; the D gene is possibly TRBD1 (5 bases). Germline V lookup: CDR1 KGHDR, CDR2 SFDVKD. There are 14 residues in the CDR3. Trimming took off 3 bases at V and 5 bases at J, with 12 bases between the two ends. Here the CDR3 DNA reads TGTGCCACCAGTGATCCGGGGGGGATTTATGGCTACACCTTC. Protein: CATSDPGGIYGYTF.

This chain links TRBV13 with TRBJ1-2; 9 positions agree with TRBD1. In germline, CDR1 is PRHDT, CDR2 FYEKMQ (reference sequence). V gave up 2 bases and J gave up 3 bases; unmatched junction bases: 4. This CDR3 has 15 residues. The CDR3 bases are TGTGCCAGCAGCTTACAGGGACAGGGTTACTATGGCTACACCTTC. Its translation is CASSLQGQGYYGYTF.

This chain connects TRBV2 to TRBJ2-5, with 12 positions matching TRBD2. The CDR3 runs to 17 residues. Trimming at V came to 4 bases and at J to 2 bases, leaving 8 bases not matched to a gene. Germline CDR1 and CDR2: SNHLY and FYNNEI. The CDR3, as DNA: TGTGCCAGCAGTGGGGGGCTAGCGGGAGGGATACAAGAGACCCAGTACTTC. Translation gives CASSGGLAGGIQETQYF. Drawing the rest from reference TRBV2 and TRBJ2-5, the complete variable domain is EPEVTQTPSHQVTQMGQEVILRCVPISNHLYFYWYRQILGQKVEFLVSFYNNEISEKSEIFDDQFSVERPDGSNFTLKIRSTKLEDSAMYFCASSGGLAGGIQETQYFGPGTRLLVL.

This chain links TRBV6-5 with TRBJ2-7; 8 bases line up with TRBD1. The CDR3 is 13 residues long. V shed 2 bases and J 4 bases; nucleotides not matched to a gene: 1. CDR1 is MNHEY, CDR2 SVGAGI, per germline. The CDR3 DNA follows: TGTGCCAGCAGTTACGACAGGGGTTACGAGCAGTACTTC. It yields the protein CASSYDRGYEQYF.

The chain recombines TRBV20-1 with TRBJ2-1; 8 bases fit TRBD2. The CDR3 spans 16 residues. In germline, CDR1 is DFQATT, CDR2 SNEGSKA (reference sequence). V shed 3 bases and J 0 bases; nucleotides not matched to a gene: 7. CDR3 coding DNA: TGCAGTGCTAGTGCGCTAGCGGGTTTCTCCTACAATGAGCAGTTCTTC. It codes for CSASALAGFSYNEQFF.